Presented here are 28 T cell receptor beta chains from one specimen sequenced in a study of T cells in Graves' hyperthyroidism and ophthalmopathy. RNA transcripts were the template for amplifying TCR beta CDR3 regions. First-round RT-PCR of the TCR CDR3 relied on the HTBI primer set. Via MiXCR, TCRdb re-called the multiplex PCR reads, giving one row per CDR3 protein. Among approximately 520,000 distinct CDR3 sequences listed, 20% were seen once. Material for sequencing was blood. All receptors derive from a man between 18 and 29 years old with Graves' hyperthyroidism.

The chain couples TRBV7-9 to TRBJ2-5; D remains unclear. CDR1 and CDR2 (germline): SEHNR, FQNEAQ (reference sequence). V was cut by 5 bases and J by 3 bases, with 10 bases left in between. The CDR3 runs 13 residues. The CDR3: CASSSTDEETQYF. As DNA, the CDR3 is TGTGCCAGCAGCAGTACAGATGAAGAGACCCAGTACTTC.

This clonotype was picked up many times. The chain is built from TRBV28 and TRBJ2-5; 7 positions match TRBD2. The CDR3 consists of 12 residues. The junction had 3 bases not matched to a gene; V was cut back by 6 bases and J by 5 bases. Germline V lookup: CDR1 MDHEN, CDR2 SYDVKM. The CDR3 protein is CASRAGKETQYF. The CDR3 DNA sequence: TGTGCCAGCAGAGCGGGAAAGGAGACCCAGTACTTC.

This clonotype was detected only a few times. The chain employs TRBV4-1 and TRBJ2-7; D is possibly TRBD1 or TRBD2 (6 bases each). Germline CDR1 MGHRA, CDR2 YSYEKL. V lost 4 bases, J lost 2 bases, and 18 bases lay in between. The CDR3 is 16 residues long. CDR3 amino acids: CASSLRTGAITYEQYF. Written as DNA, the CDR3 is TGCGCCAGCAGCCTCAGGACGGGGGCAATTACCTACGAGCAGTACTTC.

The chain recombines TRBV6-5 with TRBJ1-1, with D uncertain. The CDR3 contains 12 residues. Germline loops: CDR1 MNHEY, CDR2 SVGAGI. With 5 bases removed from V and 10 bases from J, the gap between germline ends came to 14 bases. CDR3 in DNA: TGTGCCAGCAGTCACTTGGACTCATCAGCTTTCTTT. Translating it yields CASSHLDSSAFF.

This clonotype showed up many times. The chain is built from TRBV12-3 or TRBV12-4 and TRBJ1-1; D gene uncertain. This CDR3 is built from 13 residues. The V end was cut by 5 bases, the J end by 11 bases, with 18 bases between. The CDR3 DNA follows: TGTGCCAGCAGTAACTCACCCTCTTTGGGGGCTTTCTTT. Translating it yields CASSNSPSLGAFF.

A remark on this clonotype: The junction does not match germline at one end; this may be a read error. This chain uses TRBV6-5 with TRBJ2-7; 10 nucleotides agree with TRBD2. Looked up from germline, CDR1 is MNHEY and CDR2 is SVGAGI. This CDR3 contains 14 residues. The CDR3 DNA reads TGTGCCAGCAGTTCTAGCGGGAGTTTATACGAGCAGTACTTT. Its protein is CASSSSGSLYEQYF.

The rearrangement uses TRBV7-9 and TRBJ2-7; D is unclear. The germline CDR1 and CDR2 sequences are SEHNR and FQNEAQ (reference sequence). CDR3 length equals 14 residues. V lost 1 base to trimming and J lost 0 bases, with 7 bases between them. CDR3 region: CASSLDWTSYEQYF. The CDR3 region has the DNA TGTGCCAGCAGCTTAGATTGGACCTCCTACGAGCAGTACTTC.

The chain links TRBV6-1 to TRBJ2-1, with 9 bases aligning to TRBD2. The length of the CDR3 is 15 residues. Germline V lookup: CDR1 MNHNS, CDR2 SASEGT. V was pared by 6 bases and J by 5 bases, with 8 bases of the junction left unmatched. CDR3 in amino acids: CASRVAGVIDNEQFF. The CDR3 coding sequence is TGTGCCAGCAGAGTAGCGGGAGTAATAGACAATGAGCAGTTCTTC.

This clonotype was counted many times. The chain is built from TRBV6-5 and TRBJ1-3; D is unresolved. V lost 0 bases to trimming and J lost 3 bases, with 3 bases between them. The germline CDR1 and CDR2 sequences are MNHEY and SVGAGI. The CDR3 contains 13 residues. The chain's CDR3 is CASSYSGGNTIYF. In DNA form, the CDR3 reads TGTGCCAGCAGTTACTCCGGTGGAAACACCATATATTTT.

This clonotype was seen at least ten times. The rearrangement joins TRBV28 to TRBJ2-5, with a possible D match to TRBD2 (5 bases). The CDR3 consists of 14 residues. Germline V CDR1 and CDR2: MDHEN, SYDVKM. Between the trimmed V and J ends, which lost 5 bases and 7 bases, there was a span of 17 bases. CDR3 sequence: CASSALVALATQYF. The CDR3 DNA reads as TGTGCCAGCAGTGCCCTAGTGGCCCTAGCGACCCAGTACTTC.

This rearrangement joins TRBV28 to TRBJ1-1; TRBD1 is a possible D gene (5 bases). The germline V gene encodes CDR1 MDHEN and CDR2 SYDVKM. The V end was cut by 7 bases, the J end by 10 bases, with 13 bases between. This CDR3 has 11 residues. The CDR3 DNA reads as TGTGCCAGCACCTACCAGGGAAGAGCTTTCTTT. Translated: CASTYQGRAFF.

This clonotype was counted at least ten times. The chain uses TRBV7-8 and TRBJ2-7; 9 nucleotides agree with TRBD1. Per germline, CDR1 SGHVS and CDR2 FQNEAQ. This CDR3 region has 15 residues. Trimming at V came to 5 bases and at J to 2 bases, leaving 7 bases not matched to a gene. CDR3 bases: TGTGCCAGCAGCCTCGAAGGGACAGGGACCTACGAGCAGTACTTC. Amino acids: CASSLEGTGTYEQYF.

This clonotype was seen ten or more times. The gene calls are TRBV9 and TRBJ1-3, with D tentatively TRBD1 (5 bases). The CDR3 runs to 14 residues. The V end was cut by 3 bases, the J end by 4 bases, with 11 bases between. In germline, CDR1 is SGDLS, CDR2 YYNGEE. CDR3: CASSAQGVGNTIYF. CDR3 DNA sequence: TGTGCCAGCAGCGCCCAGGGTGTAGGAAACACCATATATTTT.

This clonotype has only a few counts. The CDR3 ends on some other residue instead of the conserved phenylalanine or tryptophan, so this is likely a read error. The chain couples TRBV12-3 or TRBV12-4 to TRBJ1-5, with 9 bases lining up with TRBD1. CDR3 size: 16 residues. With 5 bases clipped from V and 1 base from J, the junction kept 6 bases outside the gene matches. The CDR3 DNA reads TGTGCCAGCAGTACAGGGGGCGGGAAGAGCAATCAGCCCCAGCATGTT. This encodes CASSTGGGKSNQPQHV.

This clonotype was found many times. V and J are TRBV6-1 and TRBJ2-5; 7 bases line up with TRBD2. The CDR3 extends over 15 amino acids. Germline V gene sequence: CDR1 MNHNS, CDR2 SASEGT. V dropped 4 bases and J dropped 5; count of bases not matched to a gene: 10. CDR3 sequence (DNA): TGTGCCAGCAGTGGTCTGGCGGGGGAAAGGGAGACCCAGTACTTC. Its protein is CASSGLAGERETQYF.

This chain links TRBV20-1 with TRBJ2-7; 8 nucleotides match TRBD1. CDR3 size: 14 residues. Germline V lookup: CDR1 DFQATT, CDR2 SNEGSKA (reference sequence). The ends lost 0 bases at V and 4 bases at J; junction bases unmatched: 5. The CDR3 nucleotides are TGCAGTGCTAGAGAACCAACAGGGGGTTACGAGCAGTACTTC. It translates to CSAREPTGGYEQYF.

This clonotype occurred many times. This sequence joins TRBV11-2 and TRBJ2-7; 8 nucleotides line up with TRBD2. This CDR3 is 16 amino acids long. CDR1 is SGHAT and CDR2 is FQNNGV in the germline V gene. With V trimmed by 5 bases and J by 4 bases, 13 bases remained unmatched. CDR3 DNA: TGTGCCAGCAGCCCGAGCTTACAGGGACTAGGGTACGAGCAGTACTTC. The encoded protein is CASSPSLQGLGYEQYF.

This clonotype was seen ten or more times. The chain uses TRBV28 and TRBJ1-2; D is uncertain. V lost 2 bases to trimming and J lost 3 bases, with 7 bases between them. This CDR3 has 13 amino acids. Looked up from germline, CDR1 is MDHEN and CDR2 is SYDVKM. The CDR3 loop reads CASSLPGHYGYTF. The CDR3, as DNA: TGTGCCAGCAGTTTACCCGGACACTATGGCTACACCTTC.

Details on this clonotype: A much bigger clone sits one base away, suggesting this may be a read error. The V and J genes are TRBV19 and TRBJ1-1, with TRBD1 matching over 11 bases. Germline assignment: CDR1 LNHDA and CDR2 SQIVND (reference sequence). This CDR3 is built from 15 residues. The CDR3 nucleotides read TGTGCCAGTAGTAGGGACAGGGGGAGAGGGACTGAAGCTATCTTT. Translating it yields CASSRDRGRGTEAIF.

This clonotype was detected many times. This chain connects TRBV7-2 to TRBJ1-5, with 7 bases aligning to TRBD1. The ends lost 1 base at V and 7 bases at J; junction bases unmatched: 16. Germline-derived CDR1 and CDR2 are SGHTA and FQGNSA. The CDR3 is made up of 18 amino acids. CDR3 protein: CASSLGRRTGSAQQPQHF. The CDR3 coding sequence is TGTGCCAGCAGCTTAGGGAGAAGGACAGGATCGGCGCAGCAGCCCCAGCATTTT.

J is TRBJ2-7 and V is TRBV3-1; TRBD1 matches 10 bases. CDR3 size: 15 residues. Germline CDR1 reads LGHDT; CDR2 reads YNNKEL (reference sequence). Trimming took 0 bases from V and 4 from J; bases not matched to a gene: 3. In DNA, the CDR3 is TGTGCCAGCAGCCAAGAGGACAGGGGGATTTACGAGCAGTACTTC. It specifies CASSQEDRGIYEQYF.

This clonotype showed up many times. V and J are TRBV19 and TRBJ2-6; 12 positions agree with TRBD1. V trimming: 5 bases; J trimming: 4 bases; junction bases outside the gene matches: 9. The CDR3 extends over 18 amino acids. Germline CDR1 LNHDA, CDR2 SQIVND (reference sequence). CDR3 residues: CASSRARDRGRGANVLTF. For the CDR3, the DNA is TGTGCCAGTAGTCGAGCCCGGGACAGGGGGCGAGGGGCCAACGTCCTGACTTTC.

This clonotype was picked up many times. The CDR3: CASTRSGQGSRLGEQYF. CDR3 nucleotide sequence: TGTGCCAGCACTCGGAGTGGACAGGGGAGTCGATTGGGCGAGCAGTACTTC. The chain combines TRBV25-1 with TRBJ2-7; 9 bases align to TRBD1. Trimming at V came to 7 bases and at J to 6 bases, leaving 19 bases not matched to a gene. CDR3 length equals 17 residues. Germline V gene lookup returns CDR1 MGHDK and CDR2 SYGVNS.

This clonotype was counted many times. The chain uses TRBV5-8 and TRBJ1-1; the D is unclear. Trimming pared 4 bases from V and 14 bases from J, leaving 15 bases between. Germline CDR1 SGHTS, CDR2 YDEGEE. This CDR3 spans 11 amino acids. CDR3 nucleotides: TGTGCCAGCAGCCCCTGGACGGGGAGCTTCTTT. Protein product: CASSPWTGSFF.

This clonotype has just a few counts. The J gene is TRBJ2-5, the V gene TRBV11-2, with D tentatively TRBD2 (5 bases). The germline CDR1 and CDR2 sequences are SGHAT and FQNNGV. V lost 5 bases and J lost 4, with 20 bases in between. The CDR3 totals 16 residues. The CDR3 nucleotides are TGTGCCAGCAGCCCGGTGCAGGATCTGGCGGGAGAGACCCAGTACTTC. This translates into CASSPVQDLAGETQYF.

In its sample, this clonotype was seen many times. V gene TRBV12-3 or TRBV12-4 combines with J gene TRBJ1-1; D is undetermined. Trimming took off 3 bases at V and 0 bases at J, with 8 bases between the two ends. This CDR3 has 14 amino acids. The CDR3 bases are TGTGCCAGCAGTTTTAGGGTAATGAACACTGAAGCTTTCTTT. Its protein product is CASSFRVMNTEAFF.

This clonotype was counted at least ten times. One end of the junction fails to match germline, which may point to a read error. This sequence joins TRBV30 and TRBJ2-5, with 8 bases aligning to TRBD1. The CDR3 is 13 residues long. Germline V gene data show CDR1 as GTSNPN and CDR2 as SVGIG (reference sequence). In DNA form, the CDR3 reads TGTGCCTGGAGTCGGGACAGGCAAGAGCCCCAGTACTTC. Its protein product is CAWSRDRQEPQYF.

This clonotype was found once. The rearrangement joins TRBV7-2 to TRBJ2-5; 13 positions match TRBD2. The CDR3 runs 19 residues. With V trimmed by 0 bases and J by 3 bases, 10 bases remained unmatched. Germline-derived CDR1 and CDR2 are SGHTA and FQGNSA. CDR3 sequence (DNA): TGTGCCAGCAGCTTAGCGACTAGCGGGGGGCTGAACGTCAAAGAGACCCAGTACTTC. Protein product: CASSLATSGGLNVKETQYF.